This T cell receptor beta chain appears in the sequencing data of a study of T cell changes during pregnancy in multiple sclerosis. Method: immunoSEQ multiplex PCR; TCRdb's copy keeps in-frame clones and lacks some. The table records more than 55,000 clones, about 93% of them present only once. This CDR3 is 17 amino acids long. Germline V lookup: CDR1 MDHEN, CDR2 SYDVKM. Trimming cost V 6 bases and J 5 bases; bases outside gene matches: 15. V gene TRBV28 combines with J gene TRBJ1-5, with 8 bases matching TRBD1. The TCR originated in a female donor in good health, enrolled as a control in a pregnancy study. The specimen comprised peripheral blood, sampled in the first trimester of pregnancy. The CDR3 sequence: CASRPTGDPHRHQPQHF. CDR3 coding DNA: TGTGCCAGCAGGCCGACAGGGGACCCTCATAGACATCAGCCCCAGCATTTT.